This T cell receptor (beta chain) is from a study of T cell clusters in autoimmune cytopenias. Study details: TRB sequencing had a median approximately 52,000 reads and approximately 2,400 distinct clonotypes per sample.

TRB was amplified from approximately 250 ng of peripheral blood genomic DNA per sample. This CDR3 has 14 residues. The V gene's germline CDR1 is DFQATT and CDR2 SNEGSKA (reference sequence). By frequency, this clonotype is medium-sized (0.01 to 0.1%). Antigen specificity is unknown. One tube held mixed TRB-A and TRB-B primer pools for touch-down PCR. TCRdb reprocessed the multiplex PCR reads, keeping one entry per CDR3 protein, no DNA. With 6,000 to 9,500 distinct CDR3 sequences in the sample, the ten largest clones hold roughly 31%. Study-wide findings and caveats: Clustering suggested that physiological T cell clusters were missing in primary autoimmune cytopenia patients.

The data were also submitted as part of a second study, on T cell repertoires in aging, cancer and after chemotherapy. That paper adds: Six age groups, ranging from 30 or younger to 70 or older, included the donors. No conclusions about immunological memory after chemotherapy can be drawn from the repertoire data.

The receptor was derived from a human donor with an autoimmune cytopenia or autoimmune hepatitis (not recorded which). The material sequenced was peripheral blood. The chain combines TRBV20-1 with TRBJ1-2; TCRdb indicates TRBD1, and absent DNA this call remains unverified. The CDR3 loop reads CSARDGTVTYGYTF.